One and the same sample provided the 24 T cell receptor beta chains below, sequenced in a study of identifying expanded T cells in peripheral blood. Measured with immunoSEQ multiplex PCR; TCRdb has only the in-frame clones, and not every one. The sample has about 94,000 clones, over 75% seen once; the top ten hold 5.5% to 6%. The specimen sequenced was blood. The source is a person aged 18 to 70 in good health.

This clone occurred once. The chain combines TRBV2 with TRBJ1-3, with D uncertain. The V and J ends lost 4 bases and 0 bases respectively, with 7 bases between them. From germline, CDR1 is SNHLY and CDR2 FYNNEI. The CDR3 extends over 14 amino acids. The CDR3 loop reads CASSGSSSGNTIYF. In DNA form, the CDR3 reads TGTGCCAGCAGTGGCAGCAGCTCTGGAAACACCATATATTTT.

In this sample, this clone turned up a few times. The J gene is TRBJ2-7, the V gene TRBV6-1; a weak D match, TRBD1 (6 bases). V lost 5 bases and J 5 bases, leaving 10 bases between the germline ends. Looked up from germline, CDR1 is MNHNS and CDR2 is SASEGT. The CDR3 is 12 amino acids. The CDR3 region is CASSTGFDEQYF. CDR3 coding DNA: TGTGCCAGCAGTACAGGGTTCGACGAGCAGTACTTC.

The rearrangement uses TRBV6-1 and TRBJ1-5, with D tentatively TRBD1 (6 bases). This CDR3 has 15 amino acids. Trimming stripped 4 bases from V and 5 bases from J, with 15 bases between. Per the germline V gene, CDR1 is MNHNS and CDR2 is SASEGT. This CDR3 is CASSGYSTGHQPQHF. CDR3 DNA sequence: TGTGCCAGCAGTGGTTACTCGACAGGCCATCAGCCCCAGCATTTT.

J is TRBJ1-1 and V is TRBV7-9; possible D gene TRBD1, 5 bases. V dropped 5 bases and J dropped 4 bases, with 14 bases sitting between them. Per the germline V gene, CDR1 is SEHNR and CDR2 is FQNEAQ (reference sequence). This CDR3 spans 14 amino acids. The CDR3 bases are TGTGCCAGCAGCCCGACGGCAAGGGGCACTGAAGCTTTCTTT. The encoded protein is CASSPTARGTEAFF.

The genes are TRBV7-2 and TRBJ1-2, with D tentatively TRBD1 (5 bases). The CDR3 is made up of 13 amino acids. From germline, CDR1 is SGHTA and CDR2 FQGNSA. V lost 2 bases to trimming and J lost 5 bases, with 9 bases between them. CDR3 residues: CASSLLDSYGYTF. The CDR3 DNA sequence: TGTGCCAGCAGCTTACTAGACAGTTATGGCTACACCTTC.

This clone was seen a single time. This rearrangement joins TRBV6-1 to TRBJ1-2; possible D gene TRBD1, 6 bases. Trimming pared 6 bases from V and 0 bases from J, leaving 14 bases between. In germline, CDR1 is MNHNS, CDR2 SASEGT. This CDR3 contains 15 residues. CDR3 DNA: TGTGCCAGCAGGGACAGACAACAATCTAACTATGGCTACACCTTC. Its protein product is CASRDRQQSNYGYTF.

The chain is built from TRBV30 and TRBJ1-1, with D tentatively TRBD1 (6 bases). Germline CDR1 GTSNPN, CDR2 SVGIG (reference sequence). V was cut by 1 base and J by 6 bases, with 21 bases left in between. This CDR3 has 16 residues. The CDR3 reads CAWSADDQGYGAEAFF. The CDR3, as DNA: TGTGCCTGGAGTGCCGACGACCAGGGGTATGGGGCTGAAGCTTTCTTT.

The chain joins TRBV4-3 to TRBJ2-5; 11 nucleotides agree with TRBD2. This CDR3 comprises 17 residues. V lost 1 base to trimming and J lost 4 bases; unmatched junction nucleotides: 8. Germline CDR1 is LGHNA and CDR2 is YSLEER. The CDR3 nucleotides are TGCGCCAGCAGCCAAGTATCACGGACTAGCGGGTTAGAGACCCAGTACTTC. This encodes CASSQVSRTSGLETQYF.

This chain links TRBV7-2 with TRBJ2-7, with D possibly being TRBD1 (7 bases). The germline CDR1 and CDR2 sequences are SGHTA and FQGNSA. Trimming left V 5 bases short and J 6 bases short, with 20 bases between. This CDR3 spans 15 amino acids. This CDR3 is CASSPQGGVPREQYF. In DNA, the CDR3 is TGTGCCAGCAGCCCCCAGGGGGGAGTTCCCCGCGAGCAGTACTTC. The full variable domain, in which reference TRBV7-2 and TRBJ2-7 provide the parts outside the CDR3, is GAGVSQSPSNKVTEKGKDVELRCDPISGHTALYWYRQSLGQGLEFLIYFQGNSAPDKSGLPSDRFSAERTGGSVSTLTIQRTQQEDSAVYLCASSPQGGVPREQYFGPGTRLTVT.

The chain links TRBV6-5 to TRBJ2-7; D possibly corresponds to TRBD1 (5 bases). The ends were cut back, 0 bases at V and 2 bases at J, with 14 bases in the middle. The CDR3 spans 16 residues. Germline loops: CDR1 MNHEY, CDR2 SVGAGI. This CDR3 is CASSYSTGSGPYEQYF. The CDR3 DNA reads TGTGCCAGCAGTTACTCCACAGGCTCGGGCCCCTACGAGCAGTACTTC.

The table lists this clone with a count of one. The gene calls are TRBV5-3 and TRBJ2-4; D perhaps matches TRBD2 (5 bases). TRBV5-3 is an open reading frame whose function is uncertain. The CDR3 length is 19 residues. Trimming pared 4 bases from V and 1 base from J, leaving 24 bases between. The CDR3 region is CARSQKWAAWGDAKNIQYF. The CDR3 bases are TGTGCCAGAAGCCAGAAATGGGCCGCTTGGGGAGATGCCAAAAACATTCAGTACTTC.

V gene TRBV15 combines with J gene TRBJ1-5; no reliable D call. V was shortened by 4 bases and J by 5 bases, with 15 bases between the two germline ends. CDR3 length equals 15 residues. Germline assignment: CDR1 LNHNV and CDR2 YYDKDF (reference sequence). The CDR3, as DNA: TGTGCCACCAGCACTTCCAGTTCCGGGCATCAGCCCCAGCATTTT. This codes for CATSTSSSGHQPQHF.

The rearrangement joins TRBV12-5 to TRBJ2-1; D is ambiguous. This CDR3 comprises 10 residues. V was cut by 6 bases and J by 7 bases, with 4 bases left in between. From germline, CDR1 is LGHNT and CDR2 FRNRAP. CDR3 nucleotides: TGTGCTAGTGGATTTAATGAGCAGTTCTTC. Translation gives CASGFNEQFF.

The V gene is TRBV27, the J gene TRBJ2-7; 8 bases line up with TRBD1. Germline V gene lookup returns CDR1 MNHEY and CDR2 SMNVEV (reference sequence). This CDR3 has 15 amino acids. Trimming at V came to 2 bases and at J to 6 bases, leaving 9 bases not matched to a gene. The CDR3 coding sequence is TGTGCCAGCAGTTTACTGGACAGGGATGGGGCCGAGCAGTACTTC. It is translated as CASSLLDRDGAEQYF.

The rearrangement links TRBV10-3 to TRBJ1-1; D remains ambiguous. The CDR3 runs 12 residues. Germline V gene data show CDR1 as ENHRY and CDR2 as SYGVKD. The V end was cut by 4 bases, the J end by 1 base, with 4 bases between. The CDR3 protein is CAISGQNTEAFF. CDR3 DNA sequence: TGTGCCATCAGTGGGCAGAACACTGAAGCTTTCTTT.

CDR3 region: CASSLGTLSNQPQHF. As DNA, the CDR3 is TGTGCCAGCAGCTTGGGCACCCTTAGCAATCAGCCCCAGCATTTT. This chain connects TRBV5-6 to TRBJ1-5; D not resolved. Trimming cost V 0 bases and J 0 bases, with 7 bases left between them. This CDR3 spans 15 amino acids. Germline V gives CDR1 SGHDT, CDR2 YYEEEE.

The chain links TRBV27 to TRBJ2-7; D is perhaps TRBD1 or TRBD2 (5 bases each). CDR1 is MNHEY and CDR2 is SMNVEV in the germline V gene (reference sequence). V shed 3 bases and J shed 0 bases, with 9 bases lying between them. The CDR3 extends over 14 amino acids. CDR3 loop: CASSFGARSYEQYF. CDR3 nucleotide sequence: TGTGCCAGCAGTTTCGGGGCGCGCTCCTACGAGCAGTACTTC.

The gene calls are TRBV27 and TRBJ1-2; TRBD1 matches at 7 bases. Trimming cost V 8 bases and J 3 bases; bases outside gene matches: 6. Germline lookup yields CDR1 MNHEY and CDR2 SMNVEV (reference sequence). The CDR3 covers 13 residues. The CDR3 is CASRNRGYYGYTF. The CDR3 DNA is TGTGCCAGCCGCAACAGGGGCTACTATGGCTACACCTTC.

CDR3 DNA sequence: TGTGCCAGCAGCCAATGGAGGGGGGGTAATGAAAAACTGTTTTTT. Protein product: CASSQWRGGNEKLFF. This sequence joins TRBV14 and TRBJ1-4; D might be TRBD1 (6 bases). From germline, CDR1 is SGHDN and CDR2 FVKESK. V was shortened by 2 bases and J by 4 bases, with 11 bases between the two germline ends. The CDR3 runs 15 residues.

The chain combines TRBV28 with TRBJ2-7, with a tentative D call TRBD2 (5 bases). The V end was cut by 3 bases, the J end by 4 bases, with 16 bases between. The CDR3 runs 15 residues. CDR1 is MDHEN, CDR2 SYDVKM, per germline. Here the CDR3 DNA reads TGTGCCAGCAGTTTTCGAGCGGATCCGCCGTACGAGCAGTACTTC. This translates into CASSFRADPPYEQYF.

This clone is a singleton in its sample. The V and J genes are TRBV5-1 and TRBJ1-4; D is unresolved. Trimming shortened V by 4 bases and J by 1 base, and 8 bases separated the two germline ends. The CDR3 runs to 14 residues. Germline V gene sequence: CDR1 SGHRS, CDR2 YFSETQ. CDR3 residues: CASSKGGTNEKLFF. The DNA for the CDR3 is TGCGCCAGCAGCAAGGGAGGAACTAATGAAAAACTGTTTTTT.

This clone showed up just once. The chain joins TRBV21-1 to TRBJ1-1. TRBV21-1 is listed as a pseudogene. The CDR3 consists of 14 residues. CDR3 residues: CASSKGGDGTEAFF. CDR3 nucleotides: TGTGCCAGCAGCAAAGGCGGTGACGGGACTGAAGCTTTCTTT.

The chain uses TRBV29-1 and TRBJ1-1; 9 nucleotides line up with TRBD1. Germline V CDR1 and CDR2: SQVTM, ANQGSEA. The CDR3 extends over 12 amino acids. V shed 4 bases, J shed 8 bases, and the junction held 5 bases outside the gene matches. This chain's CDR3 is CSVATGGEEAFF. In DNA form, the CDR3 reads TGCAGCGTTGCCACAGGGGGCGAGGAAGCTTTCTTT.

The gene calls are TRBV5-1 and TRBJ2-3; TRBD2 agrees at 9 bases. The CDR3 sequence is 16 residues long. V trimming: 2 bases; J trimming: 2 bases; junction bases outside the gene matches: 6. The V gene's germline CDR1 is SGHRS and CDR2 YFSETQ. CDR3 nucleotides: TGCGCCAGCAGCTTCACCGTAGCGGGGGACACAGATACGCAGTATTTT. Residues: CASSFTVAGDTDTQYF.